The clone carrying this TCR beta chain was recorded at least ten times. The antigen remains unidentified. Arm-PCR with iRepertoire HTBI primers amplified the CDR3 regions for these TCR beta libraries. One entry per CDR3 protein, called by TCRdb with MiXCR from the multiplex PCR reads. The table records around 500,000 distinct CDR3 sequences, about 16% of them present only once. This record belongs to a study of regulatory T cells in long-lasting Graves disease. Study in general: Antithyroid drugs had been taken by newly diagnosed Graves' patients for under 3 months.

Study-wide results and limits: Clonotypes that were public and shared totalled fewer than 3,500 in persistent patients versus 966 in new patients.

Specified time point: newly diagnosed GD, antithyroid drugs for less than 3 months. Preparation of the TCR library used RNA extracted from PBMCs. V lost 6 bases and J lost 6, with 17 bases in between. The CDR3 extends over 14 amino acids. Germline-derived CDR1 and CDR2 are MDHEN and SYDVKM. The same data also contributed to another study, on T cells in Graves' hyperthyroidism and ophthalmopathy. Turning to that study: The study based diagnoses on clinical symptoms, serum thyroxine and TRAb, thyroid ultrasound and orbital computed tomography.

This chain links TRBV28 with TRBJ1-1, with unresolved D. The origin of this receptor is a woman aged 35-65 years with Graves disease. This specimen was peripheral blood mononuclear cells (PBMCs), taken at new diagnosis, from a patient treated with antithyroid drugs. CDR3 nucleotide sequence: TGTGCCAGCAGCTCCGTTTCCGGTTACGCTGAAGCTTTCTTT. Protein sequence: CASSSVSGYAEAFF.